This T cell receptor beta chain was sequenced during a study of blood T cells in healthy people across ages. Study in general: Template switching captured about one barcoded beta molecule per two T cells.

The CDR3 runs 15 residues. CDR1 KGHSH and CDR2 LQKENI come from the germline V gene. With a J-beta primer mix and a sample-barcoded 5' primer, a second PCR ran about 7 to 11 cycles. One entry per CDR3 protein, called by TCRdb with MiXCR from the 5' RACE reads. The sample has about 630,000 distinct CDR3 sequences, over 20% seen once. Comment on this clonotype: At one end, the junction sequence differs from germline, possibly due to a read error.

Peripheral blood from each donor was collected in a volume of about 10 milliliters. There were at least 5.5 micrograms of total RNA extracted from every sample. The sequence was collected from a man aged 65 to 85 in good health. What was sequenced was blood. The chain employs TRBV18 and TRBJ2-7; 8 nucleotides align to TRBD1. The CDR3 sequence: CASCSGTGDNYEQYF. CDR3 in DNA: TGCGCCAGCTGCTCCGGGACAGGAGATAACTACGAGCAGTACTTC.